This T cell receptor (beta chain) was documented in a study of identical twins. MiXCR, applied by TCRdb to the 5' RACE reads, yields one record per CDR3 protein. The table shows some 300,000 distinct CDR3 sequences, with more than 9% occurring only once. Study-wide results and caveats: There was more out-of-frame TCR alpha sharing in monozygotic twins than models estimated. Potential partial confounding of zero-insertion analyses by invariant MAIT and iNKT cells was noted.

As regards this clonotype: The antigen is undetermined.

These data were also reused for a study on yellow fever vaccine responses in identical twins.

The sequenced sample was CD8+ T cells sorted from blood. The receptor's source is a woman younger than 30 in good health.

As DNA, the CDR3 is TGCGCCAGCAGCTTCGGGGGGACAAACAATGAGCAGTTCTTC. The encoded protein is CASSFGGTNNEQFF. The chain links TRBV5-1 to TRBJ2-1; D may be TRBD2 (7 bases). CDR1 and CDR2 (germline): SGHRS, YFSETQ. The CDR3 is 14 residues long. V lost 2 bases, J lost 5 bases, and 11 bases lay in between.